The source of this T cell receptor beta chain is a study of blood T cell repertoires in COVID-19. Study at large: The origin of the acute and convalescent COVID-19 samples was the United States, Italy and Spain.

The CDR3 runs to 15 residues. Losses at the gene ends were 10 bases for V and 6 bases for J; bases not matched to a gene: 14. CDR1 and CDR2 (germline): ENHRY, SYGVKD. Authors' data handling: Reference gene primer amplification yielded estimated nucleated cell counts. Sequenced by immunoSEQ multiplex PCR; TCRdb stores in-frame clones only, minus some. The V and J calls and clone size come from that table; D and trimming were worked out from the DNA. The sample records 100,000 to 150,000 clones, around 85% being singletons. The V and J genes are TRBV10-3 and TRBJ1-5, with TRBD1 matching 8 bases. Sequencing used peripheral blood. The source is a woman between 45 and 65 years old with acute or convalescent COVID-19. CDR3 DNA: TGTGCCACCAGGGTGGGTCAGGGGGCTGGTCAGCCCCAGCATTTT. The encoded protein is CATRVGQGAGQPQHF.